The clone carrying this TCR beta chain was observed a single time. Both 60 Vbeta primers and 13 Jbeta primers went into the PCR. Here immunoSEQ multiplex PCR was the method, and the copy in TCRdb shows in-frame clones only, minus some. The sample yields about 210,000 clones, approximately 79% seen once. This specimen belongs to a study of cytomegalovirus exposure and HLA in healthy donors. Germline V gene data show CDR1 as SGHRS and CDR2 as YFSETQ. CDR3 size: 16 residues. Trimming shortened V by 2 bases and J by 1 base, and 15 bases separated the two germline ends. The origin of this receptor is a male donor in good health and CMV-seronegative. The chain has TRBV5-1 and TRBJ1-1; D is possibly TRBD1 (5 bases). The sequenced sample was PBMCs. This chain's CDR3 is CASSFKTAQGNTEAFF. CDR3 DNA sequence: TGCGCCAGCAGCTTTAAAACAGCCCAGGGGAACACTGAAGCTTTCTTT.